This entry lists 9 T cell receptor beta chains sequenced from one sample in a study of human T cells and chemical hapten exposure. A single record per CDR3 protein comes from TCRdb applying MiXCR to the RACE reads. The repertoire holds about 120,000 distinct CDR3 sequences, with roughly 13% as singletons. Described time point: patch test 1, 2 weeks after DPC sensitization. Treatment indicated: therapeutic diphenylcyclopropenone sensitization with weekly scalp DPC. The material was whole blood, obtained in connection with sensitization to the hapten diphenylcyclopropenone (DPC). Receptors originate from a man in his late teens or twenties with alopecia areata. Some clones in this sample may be carry-over from other donors' samples.

The chain has TRBV12-3 or TRBV12-4 and TRBJ2-1, with D tentatively TRBD1 or TRBD2 (5 bases each). The length of the CDR3 is 12 residues. The V and J ends lost 5 bases and 9 bases respectively, with 11 bases between them. CDR3 loop: CASSPLGPEQFF. As DNA, the CDR3 is TGTGCCAGCAGTCCCCTGGGACCTGAGCAGTTCTTC.

This clonotype was observed a handful of times. The V call is TRBV5-5, the J call TRBJ2-4; possible D gene TRBD2, 5 bases. This CDR3 contains 16 residues. Germline lookup yields CDR1 SGHKS and CDR2 YYEKEE (reference sequence). With 4 bases removed from V and 3 bases from J, the gap between germline ends came to 17 bases. In nucleotides, the CDR3 is TGTGCCAGCAGCGAGGAGAGGGTGTCGGTCAAAAACATTCAGTACTTC. It encodes CASSEERVSVKNIQYF.

The V gene is TRBV7-2, the J gene TRBJ1-1, with D possibly matching TRBD1 (6 bases). V lost 2 bases and J lost 6, with 10 bases in between. The CDR3 sequence is 13 residues long. Germline lookup yields CDR1 SGHTA and CDR2 FQGNSA. The CDR3 region is CASSLRGWAEAFF. CDR3 nucleotide sequence: TGTGCCAGCAGCTTAAGGGGGTGGGCTGAAGCTTTCTTT. The entire variable domain, with the rest obtained from reference TRBV7-2 and TRBJ1-1, is as follows: GAGVSQSPSNKVTEKGKDVELRCDPISGHTALYWYRQSLGQGLEFLIYFQGNSAPDKSGLPSDRFSAERTGGSVSTLTIQRTQQEDSAVYLCASSLRGWAEAFFGQGTRLTVV.

This clonotype was found many times. The chain carries TRBV6-2 or TRBV6-3 and TRBJ1-1; D remains unclear. Per germline, CDR1 MNHEY and CDR2 SVGEGT. The V gene lost 3 bases and the J gene lost 0 bases, with 14 bases spanning the gap. The CDR3 extends over 16 amino acids. In DNA, the CDR3 is TGTGCCAGCAGTTATCCCACCCTCGGACTGAACACTGAAGCTTTCTTT. It encodes CASSYPTLGLNTEAFF.

This clonotype was counted many times. The rearrangement links TRBV7-3 to TRBJ2-6; D is unresolved. The CDR3 runs 15 residues. V lost 5 bases, J lost 0 bases, and 8 bases lay in between. Germline CDR1 and CDR2: SGHTA and FQGTGA. In DNA form, the CDR3 reads TGTGCCAGCAGCCCGGGCCCCTCTGGGGCCAACGTCCTGACTTTC. This encodes CASSPGPSGANVLTF.

This clonotype has only a few counts. This chain joins TRBV2 and TRBJ1-6; D not certain. V lost 8 bases, J lost 5 bases, and 13 bases lay in between. CDR1 is SNHLY, CDR2 FYNNEI, per germline. This CDR3 is built from 14 residues. This CDR3 is CASSNTRDNSPLHF. The CDR3 bases are TGTGCCAGCTCGAACACGCGAGATAATTCACCCCTCCACTTT.

This clonotype was recorded a few times. V and J are TRBV2 and TRBJ2-1; no firm D call. Trimming cost V 4 bases and J 13 bases, with 8 bases left between them. Looked up from germline, CDR1 is SNHLY and CDR2 is FYNNEI. The CDR3 length is 10 residues. The CDR3 DNA follows: TGTGCCAGCAGTGCCCTTTACCAGTTCTTC. Its translation is CASSALYQFF. The complete variable domain, with remaining parts taken from reference TRBV2 and TRBJ2-1, reads EPEVTQTPSHQVTQMGQEVILRCVPISNHLYFYWYRQILGQKVEFLVSFYNNEISEKSEIFDDQFSVERPDGSNFTLKIRSTKLEDSAMYFCASSALYQFFGPGTRLTVL.

This clonotype was observed many times. The chain recombines TRBV2 with TRBJ1-6, with 8 bases lining up with TRBD1. Germline V CDR1 and CDR2: SNHLY, FYNNEI. The CDR3 is made up of 15 amino acids. V trimming: 7 bases; J trimming: 5 bases; junction bases outside the gene matches: 7. CDR3 bases: TGTGCCAGCAAGAACCAGGGGGCGCATAATTCACCCCTCCACTTT. Translation: CASKNQGAHNSPLHF.

This clonotype was seen more than once but under ten times. This rearrangement joins TRBV10-3 to TRBJ2-1; 7 nucleotides match TRBD1. V shed 10 bases and J 9 bases; nucleotides not matched to a gene: 6. The CDR3 is 11 amino acids. The germline V gene encodes CDR1 ENHRY and CDR2 SYGVKD. The CDR3: CANSPGGEQFF. CDR3 bases: TGTGCCAACTCCCCAGGGGGTGAGCAGTTCTTC.